This is a list of T cell receptor beta chains from one sample in a study of OX40 agonist ivuxolimab in advanced cancers. Method: immunoSEQ multiplex PCR; TCRdb's copy keeps in-frame clones and lacks some. The repertoire holds tens of thousands of clones, with roughly 90% as singletons. The material was CD4+ or CD8+ T cells sorted from blood, obtained in a trial of the OX40 agonist ivuxolimab. These receptors all come from an adult with an advanced solid tumor such as melanoma, head and neck, liver or kidney cancer. Both conserved end residues are part of each CDR3. The D gene is left open where the match is weak. Clone size is given for some rows only: seen once, a few or many times, or a class if the clone is expanded.

j_gene,abundance,d_gene,v_gene,CDR3nt,CDR3aa
TRBJ2-1,NA,NA,TRBV18,TGTGCCAGCTCAACAGACAGCAATGAGCAGTTCTTC,CASSTDSNEQFF
TRBJ2-5,NA,TRBD2,TRBV7-8,TGTGCCAGCCGAAAAGGGAGGGGAGGGAAGCAAGAGACCCAGTACTTC,CASRKGRGGKQETQYF
TRBJ2-7,NA,TRBD2,TRBV5-1,TGCGCCAGCAGCCAGGCAGCGGGGGCCTACGAGCAGTACTTC,CASSQAAGAYEQYF
TRBJ1-4,NA,NA,TRBV15,TGTGCCACCAGCAGAGACATAGGAGGGTGGGGTGAAAAACTGTTTTTT,CATSRDIGGWGEKLFF
TRBJ1-2,NA,NA,TRBV7-9,TGTGCCAGCAGCGCCAGGGTTGACTATGGCTACACCTTC,CASSARVDYGYTF
TRBJ2-1,NA,NA,TRBV9,TGTGCCAGCAGCTCCGGGATCTCCTCTACCCGGTTCTTC,CASSSGISSTRFF
TRBJ1-4,NA,NA,TRBV9,TGTGCCAGCAGCGAAAGCGCGGGGAGGTCTAATGAAAAACTGTTTTTT,CASSESAGRSNEKLFF
TRBJ1-4,NA,NA,TRBV7-9,TGTGCCAGCAGCTTACCCGGGGGGCCAGGGCATGAAAAACTGTTTTTT,CASSLPGGPGHEKLFF
TRBJ2-7,NA,NA,TRBV5-3,TGTGCCGGCCCTGAGGCCCCATGCGAGCAGTACTTC,CAGPEAPCEQYF
TRBJ1-5,NA,NA,TRBV6-5,TGTGCCAGCCTCCTAGGTGACAGCAATCAGCCCCAGCATTTT,CASLLGDSNQPQHF
TRBJ2-5,NA,TRBD2,TRBV9,TGTGCCAGCAGCGTAAGGGTGGGCGGGGGAAACCAAGAGACCCAGTACTTC,CASSVRVGGGNQETQYF
TRBJ2-7,NA,NA,TRBV6-6,TGTGCCAGCAGTTACCTCAAGGGTTGGGCCTACGAGCAGTACTTC,CASSYLKGWAYEQYF
TRBJ2-3,NA,NA,TRBV2,TGTGCCAGCAGTGTAGGCGTGGGATCCTGGGGAGATACGCAGTATTTT,CASSVGVGSWGDTQYF
TRBJ1-6,NA,TRBD1,TRBV2,TGTGCCAGCAGGCCCTGGACAGGACTAAATTCACCCCTCCACTTT,CASRPWTGLNSPLHF
TRBJ2-7,NA,TRBD2,TRBV14,TGTGCCAGCAGCCGGTTTAGCGGGGCCGAGCAGTACTTC,CASSRFSGAEQYF
TRBJ2-7,once,TRBD2,TRBV6-5,TGTGCCAGCAGTTCTGACCAGCGGGAGTACTACGAGCAGTACTTC,CASSSDQREYYEQYF
TRBJ2-7,NA,TRBD1,TRBV6-5,TGTGCCAGCAGTTACTCGGGACAGGGTCAGTACGAGCAGTACTTC,CASSYSGQGQYEQYF
TRBJ1-1,NA,NA,TRBV7-2,TGTGCCAGCAGCATCACAGGAGGCACTGAAGCTTTCTTT,CASSITGGTEAFF
TRBJ1-5,few,NA,TRBV5-4,TGTGCCAGCAGTCCTACAGGTGGCAATCAGCCCCAGCATTTT,CASSPTGGNQPQHF
TRBJ2-7,NA,TRBD2,TRBV2,TGTGCCAGCAGGGCTGCGGGGGGGCAGTACTTC,CASRAAGGQYF
TRBJ2-5,once,TRBD2,TRBV11-2,TGTGCCAGCAGGAGAACTAGCGGAGAGACCCAGTACTTC,CASRRTSGETQYF
TRBJ2-2,NA,NA,TRBV28,TGTGCCAGCAGTTCCCCCTGGGGCCCGAACACCGGGGAGCTGTTTTTT,CASSSPWGPNTGELFF
TRBJ2-1,once,TRBD1,TRBV7-9,TGTGCCAGCAGCCCAAGGGACAGGGGTCAGAACAATGAGCAGTTCTTC,CASSPRDRGQNNEQFF